This T cell receptor (beta chain) was recovered during a study of graft-versus-host responses after intestinal transplantation. Study as a whole: Recipients underwent multivisceral, liver-intestinal, or isolated intestinal transplants. Overall study findings and caveats: Graft-donor T cell macrochimerism in patients accompanied high graft-versus-host to host-versus-graft clonal ratios in allografts.

The CDR3 sequence is 15 residues long. Each mixed lymphocyte reaction held roughly 200,000 CFSE-labeled responders and roughly 200,000 irradiated violet-dye-labeled stimulators. Proliferating CFSE-low CD3+CD4+ and CD3+CD8+ responders were sorted post-reaction. Assay used: immunoSEQ multiplex PCR; TCRdb lists only in-frame clones, some missing. The profile shows approximately 15,000 clones, approximately 40% of them singletons. The rearrangement links TRBV21-1 to TRBJ1-1. TRBV21-1 is listed as a pseudogene. The material was alloreactive CD8+ T cells from a mixed lymphocyte reaction culture, obtained before intestinal transplant. The subset was: CFSE-low proliferating T cells sorted from roughly six-day pre-transplant mixed lymphocyte reaction (GvH or HvG direction). This sequence was found in a human patient who received an intestinal transplant. CDR3 sequence: CARSKTEKRTTEAFF. The CDR3 region has the DNA TGTGCCAGAAGCAAAACGGAGAAAAGAACGACTGAAGCTTTCTTT.